Each of the 26 T cell receptor beta chains below was sequenced from the same sample in a study of T cell responses to AZD1222 COVID-19 vaccine. Sequenced by immunoSEQ multiplex PCR; TCRdb stores in-frame clones only, minus some. The profile shows 60,000 to 85,000 clones, 85% of them singletons. Specimen: peripheral blood, collected on day 0 of AZD1222 vaccination. Receptors originate from an adult in good health.

The chain employs TRBV19 and TRBJ1-1; D possibly corresponds to TRBD1 (6 bases). The germline V gene encodes CDR1 LNHDA and CDR2 SQIVND (reference sequence). The CDR3 runs to 16 residues. The V end lost 2 bases, the J end lost 5 bases, and 18 bases lay between the germline ends. CDR3 DNA sequence: TGTGCCAGTAGTATATCCGGAGGGGGGCTGGGGACTGAAGCTTTCTTT. It yields the protein CASSISGGGLGTEAFF.

The chain couples TRBV5-6 to TRBJ2-7; D remains unclear. The CDR3 sequence is 15 residues long. Trimming pared 3 bases from V and 0 bases from J, leaving 13 bases between. Per the germline V gene, CDR1 is SGHDT and CDR2 is YYEEEE. The DNA of the CDR3 is TGTGCCAGCAGCTACGGGCCGTTGAGCTCCTACGAGCAGTACTTC. This sequence encodes CASSYGPLSSYEQYF.

This chain links TRBV6-5 with TRBJ2-3; D unresolved. The V gene's germline CDR1 is MNHEY and CDR2 SVGAGI. V lost 4 bases to trimming and J lost 4 bases, with 6 bases between them. The CDR3 contains 12 residues. The CDR3 region is CASSSLADTQYF. CDR3 bases: TGTGCCAGCAGTTCGCTGGCAGATACGCAGTATTTT.

The J gene is TRBJ1-6, the V gene TRBV6-1, with D unclear. The CDR3 is 14 residues long. The germline CDR1 and CDR2 sequences are MNHNS and SASEGT. V dropped 2 bases and J dropped 3 bases, with 5 bases sitting between them. The CDR3 loop is CASSERYYNSPLHF. CDR3 sequence (DNA): TGTGCCAGCAGTGAACGATACTATAATTCACCCCTCCACTTT.

This chain joins TRBV7-2 and TRBJ1-1; D may be TRBD1 (6 bases). In germline, CDR1 is SGHTA, CDR2 FQGNSA. V shed 5 bases and J shed 4 bases, with 14 bases lying between them. The CDR3 spans 14 residues. DNA of the CDR3: TGTGCCAGCAGCGTAGGGGGGAGGACCACTGAAGCTTTCTTT. Its translation: CASSVGGRTTEAFF.

The V gene is TRBV28, the J gene TRBJ1-2; 7 bases align to TRBD1. The germline V gene has CDR1 MDHEN and CDR2 SYDVKM. Trimming removed 8 bases from V and 6 bases from J; junction bases left unmatched: 6. The CDR3 totals 12 residues. CDR3 nucleotides: TGTGCCAGCCGATCAACAGGGGATGGCTACACCTTC. Its translation: CASRSTGDGYTF.

The chain combines TRBV28 with TRBJ2-5; TRBD1 is a possible D gene (6 bases). This CDR3 is 16 amino acids long. The germline V gene has CDR1 MDHEN and CDR2 SYDVKM. Trimming cost V 1 base and J 2 bases, with 14 bases left between them. The CDR3: CASSLLMQGSQETQYF. For the CDR3, the DNA is TGTGCCAGCAGTTTATTAATGCAGGGGAGTCAAGAGACCCAGTACTTC.

A remark on this clone: Relative to the germline gene, one junction end is altered; a read error may explain this. The chain is built from TRBV5-4 and TRBJ2-7, with 7 bases that match TRBD1. The germline V gene has CDR1 SGHNT and CDR2 YYREEE (reference sequence). CDR3 length: 14 amino acids. Written as DNA, the CDR3 is TGTGCCAGCCGCTTTCTGGGACAGCCGACCAAGCAGTACTTC. Its protein product is CASRFLGQPTKQYF.

The rearrangement links TRBV5-1 to TRBJ1-4, with a possible D match to TRBD1 (5 bases). CDR1 is SGHRS, CDR2 YFSETQ, per germline. The CDR3 has 14 amino acids. The V gene lost 7 bases and the J gene lost 7 bases, with 17 bases spanning the gap. This chain's CDR3 is CASRLRGAAEKLFF. The CDR3, as DNA: TGCGCCAGCCGTTTGAGGGGTGCGGCTGAAAAACTGTTTTTT.

V and J are TRBV18 and TRBJ2-5; unclear D gene. V was shortened by 3 bases and J by 5 bases, with 10 bases between the two germline ends. Germline V CDR1 and CDR2: KGHSH, LQKENI. CDR3 size: 13 residues. Here the CDR3 DNA reads TGTGCCAGCTCACCGGATTGGCGGGAGACCCAGTACTTC. This codes for CASSPDWRETQYF.

The chain couples TRBV7-9 to TRBJ2-2; D may be TRBD2 (5 bases). The CDR3 runs 13 residues. Germline values: CDR1 SEHNR, CDR2 FQNEAQ (reference sequence). V lost 2 bases to trimming and J lost 6 bases, with 7 bases between them. CDR3 coding DNA: TGTGCCAGCAGCTTATACGGGGCCGGGGAGCTGTTTTTT. Protein: CASSLYGAGELFF. The complete variable domain, with remaining parts taken from reference TRBV7-9 and TRBJ2-2, reads DTGVSQNPRHKITKRGQNVTFRCDPISEHNRLYWYRQTLGQGPEFLTYFQNEAQLEKSRLLSDRFSAERPKGSFSTLEIQRTEQGDSAMYLCASSLYGAGELFFGEGSRLTVL.

The chain couples TRBV29-1 to TRBJ2-5; 8 nucleotides align to TRBD1. This CDR3 has 11 amino acids. V lost 8 bases, J lost 5 bases, and 4 bases stayed unmatched. Germline values: CDR1 SQVTM, CDR2 ANQGSEA. The CDR3 DNA is TGCAGCTTTAGACAGGGGGAGACCCAGTACTTC. Its protein is CSFRQGETQYF.

This clone was picked up a small number of times. This sequence joins TRBV5-1 and TRBJ2-3; 8 bases map to TRBD2. CDR3 size: 15 residues. V gave up 3 bases and J gave up 4 bases; unmatched junction bases: 7. Germline V gives CDR1 SGHRS, CDR2 YFSETQ. CDR3 residues: CASSSTTSAPDTQYF. For the CDR3, the DNA is TGCGCCAGCAGCTCGACGACTAGCGCACCAGATACGCAGTATTTT.

In this sample, this clone turned up a few times. This chain uses TRBV6-4 with TRBJ2-1; possibly TRBD1 or TRBD2 for D (5 bases each). Trimming removed 3 bases at V and 10 bases at J, with 19 bases between. The CDR3 consists of 15 residues. CDR1 is MRHNA and CDR2 is SNTAGT in the germline V gene. CDR3 loop: CASSEATGAVGEQFF. In DNA form, the CDR3 reads TGTGCCAGCAGTGAAGCTACCGGGGCGGTTGGGGAGCAGTTCTTC.

This chain links TRBV6-5 with TRBJ1-1; tentative D call: TRBD1 (5 bases). Germline loops: CDR1 MNHEY, CDR2 SVGAGI. This CDR3 has 14 residues. V was trimmed by 5 bases and J by 7 bases, leaving 17 bases between them. The CDR3 is CASSPGPSQLEAFF. CDR3 DNA: TGTGCCAGCAGTCCGGGGCCCTCTCAACTTGAAGCTTTCTTT.

V and J are TRBV3-1 (or the pseudogene TRBV3-2) and TRBJ1-2, with D hard to call. Germline V gene sequence: CDR1 LGHDT, CDR2 YNNKEL (reference sequence). The CDR3 is 16 residues long. The V gene lost 2 bases and the J gene lost 8 bases, with 21 bases spanning the gap. CDR3 nucleotide sequence: TGTGCCAGCAGCCAAACATTCATGTCCCCGACGCGGGGCTACACCTTC. Its translation: CASSQTFMSPTRGYTF.

The chain has TRBV5-1 and TRBJ1-2; D is perhaps TRBD1 (5 bases). Germline V lookup: CDR1 SGHRS, CDR2 YFSETQ. Trimming left V 2 bases short and J 0 bases short, with 14 bases between. The CDR3 is 16 residues long. The CDR3 DNA sequence: TGCGCCAGCAGCTTTGGTACCCAGGGAGCTAACTATGGCTACACCTTC. It codes for CASSFGTQGANYGYTF.

The chain carries TRBV5-1 and TRBJ2-1, with D possibly TRBD2 on 6 matching bases. This CDR3 has 14 amino acids. Germline V gene lookup returns CDR1 SGHRS and CDR2 YFSETQ. Trimming shortened V by 2 bases and J by 7 bases, and 13 bases separated the two germline ends. The CDR3: CASSFGGEGNEQFF. The DNA for the CDR3 is TGCGCCAGCAGCTTCGGGGGAGAGGGGAATGAGCAGTTCTTC. Based on the CDR3 plus reference TRBV5-1 and TRBJ2-1, the full variable domain is KAGVTQTPRYLIKTRGQQVTLSCSPISGHRSVSWYQQTPGQGLQFLFEYFSETQRNKGNFPGRFSGRQFSNSRSEMNVSTLELGDSALYLCASSFGGEGNEQFFGPGTRLTVL.

The J gene is TRBJ2-7, the V gene TRBV5-1; a possible D gene is TRBD2 (5 bases). The germline CDR1 and CDR2 sequences are SGHRS and YFSETQ. CDR3 size: 16 residues. V was cut by 2 bases and J by 4 bases, with 19 bases left in between. DNA for the CDR3: TGCGCCAGCAGCTTTGGGGTTGCGGGTACCCGTTACGAGCAGTACTTC. This gives the protein CASSFGVAGTRYEQYF.

The chain joins TRBV7-9 to TRBJ2-7; D might be TRBD1 or TRBD2, each matching 5 bases. The germline CDR1 and CDR2 sequences are SEHNR and FQNEAQ (reference sequence). CDR3 length: 13 amino acids. The ends were cut back, 2 bases at V and 9 bases at J, with 14 bases in the middle. CDR3: CASSLFEGPGQYF. The CDR3, as DNA: TGTGCCAGCAGCTTATTTGAGGGGCCCGGGCAGTACTTC. Together with reference TRBV7-9 and TRBJ2-7, the CDR3 gives the full variable domain: DTGVSQNPRHKITKRGQNVTFRCDPISEHNRLYWYRQTLGQGPEFLTYFQNEAQLEKSRLLSDRFSAERPKGSFSTLEIQRTEQGDSAMYLCASSLFEGPGQYFGPGTRLTVT.

The chain links TRBV2 to TRBJ2-3; possibly TRBD1 for D (5 bases). Germline assignment: CDR1 SNHLY and CDR2 FYNNEI. Trimming took off 7 bases at V and 0 bases at J, with 11 bases between the two ends. This CDR3 region has 14 residues. CDR3 nucleotide sequence: TGTGCCAGCACCCCGACAGTTAGCACAGATACGCAGTATTTT. Translated: CASTPTVSTDTQYF.

The V call is TRBV9, the J call TRBJ2-2; no reliable D call. Germline V gene lookup returns CDR1 SGDLS and CDR2 YYNGEE. V was pared by 1 base and J by 2 bases, with 9 bases between. The CDR3 is made up of 15 amino acids. The CDR3 bases are TGTGCCAGCAGCGTAAGCGCGGATAACACCGGGGAGCTGTTTTTT. It encodes CASSVSADNTGELFF.

This clone was seen more than once but under ten times. The chain recombines TRBV5-1 with TRBJ2-7; 8 bases are shared with TRBD2. This CDR3 has 17 residues. The J segment lost 6 bases and the V segment lost 0 bases, leaving 14 bases of the junction unmatched. CDR1 and CDR2 from the germline V gene are SGHRS and YFSETQ. The CDR3 loop is CASSLVAAGGSPAEQYF. The CDR3 nucleotides are TGCGCCAGCAGCTTGGTTGCTGCGGGAGGTTCCCCCGCCGAGCAGTACTTC.

The chain combines TRBV9 with TRBJ2-1; TRBD1 matches 9 bases. J was trimmed by 7 bases and V by 3 bases; bases with no gene match: 5. This CDR3 is built from 14 residues. Germline-derived CDR1 and CDR2 are SGDLS and YYNGEE. CDR3 in amino acids: CASSEVTGGNEQFF. In nucleotides, the CDR3 is TGTGCCAGCAGCGAGGTGACAGGGGGTAATGAGCAGTTCTTC. The full variable domain, completed using reference TRBV9 and TRBJ2-1, is DSGVTQTPKHLITATGQRVTLRCSPRSGDLSVYWYQQSLDQGLQFLIQYYNGEERAKGNILERFSAQQFPDLHSELNLSSLELGDSALYFCASSEVTGGNEQFFGPGTRLTVL.

The chain is built from TRBV2 and TRBJ2-7, with D uncertain. With 6 bases removed from V and 4 bases from J, the gap between germline ends came to 22 bases. Germline V lookup: CDR1 SNHLY, CDR2 FYNNEI. The CDR3 totals 16 residues. The CDR3 DNA is TGTGCCAGCAGGGGCCTCCGACGGGTAGGCGCGTACGAGCAGTACTTC. It specifies CASRGLRRVGAYEQYF.

The J gene is TRBJ1-5, the V gene TRBV7-8; no clear D gene. CDR3 length equals 14 residues. V was cut by 10 bases and J by 0 bases, with 13 bases left in between. The germline V gene has CDR1 SGHVS and CDR2 FQNEAQ. This chain's CDR3 is CATWGEFSNQPQHF. CDR3 in DNA: TGTGCCACATGGGGAGAGTTTAGCAATCAGCCCCAGCATTTT.